This T cell receptor (beta chain) appears in the sequencing data of a study of T cells after yellow fever vaccination. Between the trimmed V and J ends, which lost 8 bases and 4 bases, there was a span of 11 bases. Germline-derived CDR1 and CDR2 are LNHNV and YYDKDF (reference sequence). The CDR3 length is 12 residues. TCRdb used MiXCR to reprocess the 5' RACE reads, holding one entry per CDR3 protein. There are approximately 330,000 distinct CDR3 sequences in the sample; around 13% occur only once, and 2.5% to 3.5% lies in the top ten. The rearrangement uses TRBV15 and TRBJ1-2; the D gene is possibly TRBD1 (6 bases). The sample in question was CD4+ T cells sorted from PBMCs, obtained 15 days after the yellow fever booster vaccination. The TCR was taken from a young man who received the YFV17D yellow fever vaccine. The CDR3 reads CATLDRGYGYTF. CDR3 bases: TGTGCCACCTTGGACAGAGGCTATGGCTACACCTTC.